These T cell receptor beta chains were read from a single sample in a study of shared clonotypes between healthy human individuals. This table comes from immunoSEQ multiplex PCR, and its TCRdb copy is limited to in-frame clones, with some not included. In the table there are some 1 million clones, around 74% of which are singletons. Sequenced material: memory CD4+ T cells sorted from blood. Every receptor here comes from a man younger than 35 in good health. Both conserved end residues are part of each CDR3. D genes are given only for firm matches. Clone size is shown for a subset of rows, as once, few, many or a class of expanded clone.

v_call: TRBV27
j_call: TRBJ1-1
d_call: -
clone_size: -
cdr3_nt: TGTGCCAACCCACTTTCAGGGGCAATGAACACTGAAGCTTTCTTT
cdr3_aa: CANPLSGAMNTEAFF

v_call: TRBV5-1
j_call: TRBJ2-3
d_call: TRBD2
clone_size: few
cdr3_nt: TGCGCCAGCAGCCTTCTAGCGGGGGGCACAGATACGCAGTATTTT
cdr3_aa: CASSLLAGGTDTQYF

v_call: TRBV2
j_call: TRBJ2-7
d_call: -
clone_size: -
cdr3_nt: TGTGCCAGCAGCGGGAACTACGAGCAGTACTTC
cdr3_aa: CASSGNYEQYF

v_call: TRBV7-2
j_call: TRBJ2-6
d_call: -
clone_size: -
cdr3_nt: TGTGCCAGCAGCTTAACTGGGGCCAACGTCCTGACTTTC
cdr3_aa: CASSLTGANVLTF

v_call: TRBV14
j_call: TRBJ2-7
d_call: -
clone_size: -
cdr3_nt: TGTGCCAGCAGCCCAGGGGGGCGCTACGAGCAGTACTTC
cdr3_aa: CASSPGGRYEQYF

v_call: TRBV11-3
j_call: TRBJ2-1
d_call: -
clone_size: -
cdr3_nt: TGTGCCAGCAGCTTAGGGAGTAATGAGCAGTTCTTC
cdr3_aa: CASSLGSNEQFF

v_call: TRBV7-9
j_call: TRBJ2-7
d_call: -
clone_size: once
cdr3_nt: TGTGCCAGCAGATCATCAGGAAATTCCTACGAGCAGTACTTC
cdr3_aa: CASRSSGNSYEQYF

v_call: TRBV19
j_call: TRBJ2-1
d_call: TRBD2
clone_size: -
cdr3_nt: TGTGCCAGTAGTATGACAAGCGGGAGGGCCAGCAATGAGCAGTTCTTC
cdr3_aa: CASSMTSGRASNEQFF

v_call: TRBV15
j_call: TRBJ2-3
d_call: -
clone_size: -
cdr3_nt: TGTGCCACCAGCAGAGGGAACAACCTACAGGGTTCAGATACGCAGTATTTT
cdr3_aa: CATSRGNNLQGSDTQYF

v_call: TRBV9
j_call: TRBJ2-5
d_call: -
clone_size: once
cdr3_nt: TGTGCCAGCAGCGTAGTCGAGGGTGAGACCCAGTACTTC
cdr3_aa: CASSVVEGETQYF

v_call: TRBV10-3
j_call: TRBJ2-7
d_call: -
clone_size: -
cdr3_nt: TGTGCCATCAGTGTCCAGGGGCACGAGCAGTACTTC
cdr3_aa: CAISVQGHEQYF

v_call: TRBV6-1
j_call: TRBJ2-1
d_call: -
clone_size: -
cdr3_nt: TGTGCCAGCAGTGAAAGGACTGGGGCCTACAATGAGCAGTTCTTC
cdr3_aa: CASSERTGAYNEQFF

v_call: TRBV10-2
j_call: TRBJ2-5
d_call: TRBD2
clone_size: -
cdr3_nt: TGCGCCAACCAGAGTAGCGGGGCCCAAGAGACCCAGTACTTC
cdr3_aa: CANQSSGAQETQYF

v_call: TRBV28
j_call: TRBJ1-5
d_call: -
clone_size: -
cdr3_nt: TGTGCCAGCAGGGGCCGCCAGGGCGGTCAGCCCCAGCATTTT
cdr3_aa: CASRGRQGGQPQHF

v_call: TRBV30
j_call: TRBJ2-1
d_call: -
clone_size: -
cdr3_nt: TGTGCCTGGAGTGAAATAGCCACCTCCTACAATGAGCAGTTCTTC
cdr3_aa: CAWSEIATSYNEQFF

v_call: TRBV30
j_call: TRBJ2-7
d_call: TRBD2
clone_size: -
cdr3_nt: TGTGCCTGGACCCAGACAGCGGGGACCTTCGAGCAGTACTTC
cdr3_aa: CAWTQTAGTFEQYF

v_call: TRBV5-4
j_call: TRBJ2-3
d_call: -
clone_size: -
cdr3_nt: TGTGCCAGCAGCTTACAGGGCCCTAGCACAGATACGCAGTATTTT
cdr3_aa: CASSLQGPSTDTQYF

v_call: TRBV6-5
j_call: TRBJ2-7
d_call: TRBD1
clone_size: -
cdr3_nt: TGTGCCAGCAGTTGGCAGGGGGCTCGCGAGCAGTACTTC
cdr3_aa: CASSWQGAREQYF

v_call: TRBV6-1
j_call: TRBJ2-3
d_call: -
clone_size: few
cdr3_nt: TGTGCCACTGATCATCCCCATGGCGGGACAGATACGCAGTATTTT
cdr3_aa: CATDHPHGGTDTQYF

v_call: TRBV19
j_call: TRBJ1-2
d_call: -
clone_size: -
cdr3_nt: TGTGCCAGTAGTATCCAGGCGGTCAGGAACTATGGCTACACCTTC
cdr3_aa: CASSIQAVRNYGYTF

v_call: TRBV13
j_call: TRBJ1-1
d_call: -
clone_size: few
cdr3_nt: TGTGCCAGCAGCTTTCGGGGAGGAACCACTGAAGCTTTCTTT
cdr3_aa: CASSFRGGTTEAFF

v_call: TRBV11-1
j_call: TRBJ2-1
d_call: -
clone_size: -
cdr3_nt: TGTGCCAGCAGCTTAACAAGACACCCATACAATGAGCAGTTCTTC
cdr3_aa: CASSLTRHPYNEQFF

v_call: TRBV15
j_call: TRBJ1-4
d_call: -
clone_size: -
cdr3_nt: TGTGCCACCAGCAGCCCAAAAGAGGGGGAAAAACTGTTTTTT
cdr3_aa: CATSSPKEGEKLFF

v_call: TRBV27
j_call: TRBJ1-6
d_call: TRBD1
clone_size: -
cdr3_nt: TGTGCCAGCAGTTACCGACAGGGCGGTGGTTCACCCCTCCACTTT
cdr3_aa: CASSYRQGGGSPLHF

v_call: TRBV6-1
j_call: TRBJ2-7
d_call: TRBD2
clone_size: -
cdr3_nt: TGTGCCAGCAGTGTTAGACTAGCGGTGAACTCCTACGAGCAGTACTTC
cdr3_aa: CASSVRLAVNSYEQYF

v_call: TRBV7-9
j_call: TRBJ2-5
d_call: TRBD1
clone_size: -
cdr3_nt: TGTGCCAGCAGCTTAGGAACCGGGACAGGGAGGAAAGAGACCCAGTACTTC
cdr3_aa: CASSLGTGTGRKETQYF

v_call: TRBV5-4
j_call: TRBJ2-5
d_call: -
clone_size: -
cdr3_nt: TGTGCCAGCAGCTTGGCCAGCGTAGAGACCCAGTACTTC
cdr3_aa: CASSLASVETQYF

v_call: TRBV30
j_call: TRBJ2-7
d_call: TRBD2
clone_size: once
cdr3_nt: TGTGCCTGGAGTGTAGCGGGACGGGTCTACGAGCAGTACTTC
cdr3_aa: CAWSVAGRVYEQYF

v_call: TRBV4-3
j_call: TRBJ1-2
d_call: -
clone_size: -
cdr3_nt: TGCGCCGCCGGCGAGGGGTTGATTGGTGGCTACACCTTC
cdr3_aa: CAAGEGLIGGYTF

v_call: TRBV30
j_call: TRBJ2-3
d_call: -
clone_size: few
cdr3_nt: TGTGCCGCGGGCAGGGCGGGAGATACGCAGTATTTT
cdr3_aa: CAAGRAGDTQYF

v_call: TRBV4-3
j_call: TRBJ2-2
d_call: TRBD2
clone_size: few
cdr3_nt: TGCGCCAGCAGCCAAGATTCCCCATTAGCGGGAATCGCCGGGGAGCTGTTTTTT
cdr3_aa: CASSQDSPLAGIAGELFF

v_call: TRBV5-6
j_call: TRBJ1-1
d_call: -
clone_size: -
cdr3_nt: TGTGCCAGCAGCTTTCAAAGAGACACTGAAGCTTTCTTT
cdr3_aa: CASSFQRDTEAFF

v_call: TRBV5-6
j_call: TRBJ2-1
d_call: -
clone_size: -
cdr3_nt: TGTGCCAGCAGCTTGGATACGGGGGGCGGATACAATGAGCAGTTCTTC
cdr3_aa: CASSLDTGGGYNEQFF

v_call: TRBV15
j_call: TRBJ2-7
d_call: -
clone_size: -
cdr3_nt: TGTGCCACCAGCAGAGACGCGGGATTCGAGCAGTACTTC
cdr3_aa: CATSRDAGFEQYF

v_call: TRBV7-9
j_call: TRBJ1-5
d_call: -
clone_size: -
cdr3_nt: TGTGCCAGCAGCTATGCCGGGACTGAGAATAGCAATCAGCCCCAGCATTTT
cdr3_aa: CASSYAGTENSNQPQHF

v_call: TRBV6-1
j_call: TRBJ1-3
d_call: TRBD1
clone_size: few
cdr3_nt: TGTGCCAGCAGGACAGGGGGGAACTCTGGAAACACCATATATTTT
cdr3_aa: CASRTGGNSGNTIYF

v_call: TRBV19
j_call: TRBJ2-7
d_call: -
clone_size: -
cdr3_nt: TGTGCCAGTAGCCGTGGGACGGCCCTGGCCGAGCAGTACTTC
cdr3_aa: CASSRGTALAEQYF

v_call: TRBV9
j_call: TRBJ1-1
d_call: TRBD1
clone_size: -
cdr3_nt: TGTGCCAGCAGCTCGACAGGGGGGACCACTGAAGCTTTCTTT
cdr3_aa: CASSSTGGTTEAFF

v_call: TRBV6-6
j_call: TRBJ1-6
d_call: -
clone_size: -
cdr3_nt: TGTGCCATCACGGACAGTCACTCCTATAATTCACCCCTCCACTTT
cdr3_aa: CAITDSHSYNSPLHF

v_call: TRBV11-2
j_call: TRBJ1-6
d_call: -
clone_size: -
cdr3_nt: TGTGCCAGCAGCTTAGGGGGCATCTCGGGATCACCCCTCCACTTT
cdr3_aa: CASSLGGISGSPLHF

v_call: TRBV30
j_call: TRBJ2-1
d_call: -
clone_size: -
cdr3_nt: TGTGCCTGGGGCCGAACGGGCTCCTACAATGAGCAGTTCTTC
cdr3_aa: CAWGRTGSYNEQFF

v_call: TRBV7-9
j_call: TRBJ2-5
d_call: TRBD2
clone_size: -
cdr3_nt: TGTGCCAGCAGCCCGGGACTAGCGGGAGTAAAAGAGACCCAGTACTTC
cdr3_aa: CASSPGLAGVKETQYF

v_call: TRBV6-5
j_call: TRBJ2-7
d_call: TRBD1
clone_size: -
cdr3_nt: TGTGCCAGCAGGAGGGGACAGGGGGCGAGGGAGCAGTACTTC
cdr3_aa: CASRRGQGAREQYF

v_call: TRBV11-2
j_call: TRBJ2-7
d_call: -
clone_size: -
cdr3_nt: TGTGCCAGCAGCTCAAGGACACTTTCCTACGAGCAGTACTTC
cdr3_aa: CASSSRTLSYEQYF

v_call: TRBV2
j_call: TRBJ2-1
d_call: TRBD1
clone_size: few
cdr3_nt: TGTGCCAGCAGTGAAGCGCTTCTGGACAGGGTAGCGGTTGAGCAGTTCTTC
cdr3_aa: CASSEALLDRVAVEQFF

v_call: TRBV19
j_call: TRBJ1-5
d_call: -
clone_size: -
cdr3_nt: TGTGCCAGTAGTATCTCCATTAGCAATCAGCCCCAGCATTTT
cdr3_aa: CASSISISNQPQHF

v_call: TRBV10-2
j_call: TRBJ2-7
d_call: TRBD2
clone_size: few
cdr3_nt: TGCGCCAGCAGTGAAGGGCCACCGGGGGGAGTATTAGTAATGACCTACGAGCAGTACTTC
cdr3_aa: CASSEGPPGGVLVMTYEQYF

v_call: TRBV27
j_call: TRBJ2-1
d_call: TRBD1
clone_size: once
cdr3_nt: TGTGCCAGCAGTGAAGAATCCGGGACAGGCGATTACAGCGGGCAGTTCTTC
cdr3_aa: CASSEESGTGDYSGQFF

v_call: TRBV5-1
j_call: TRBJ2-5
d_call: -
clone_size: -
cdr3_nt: TGCGCCAGCAGCTTGGGACGGGGGCCCCAAGAGACCCAGTACTTC
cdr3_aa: CASSLGRGPQETQYF

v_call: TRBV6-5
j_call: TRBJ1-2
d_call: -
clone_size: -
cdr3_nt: TGTGCCAGCAAGCCGTCCCTCCCCTATGGCTACACCTTC
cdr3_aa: CASKPSLPYGYTF

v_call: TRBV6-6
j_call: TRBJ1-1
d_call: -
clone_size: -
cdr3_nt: TGTGCCAGCAGTTACTCTTCTACTGAAGCTTTCTTT
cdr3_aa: CASSYSSTEAFF

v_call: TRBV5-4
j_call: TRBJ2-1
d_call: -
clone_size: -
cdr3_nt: TGTGCCAGCAGCCATCGCGACAATGAGCAGTTCTTC
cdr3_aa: CASSHRDNEQFF

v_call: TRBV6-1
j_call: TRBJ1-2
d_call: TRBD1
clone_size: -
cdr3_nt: TGTGCCAGCAGTTCCGGGACAGTTGATGGCTACACCTTC
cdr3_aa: CASSSGTVDGYTF

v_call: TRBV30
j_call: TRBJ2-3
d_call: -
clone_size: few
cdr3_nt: TGTGCCTGGAGCGCCGGGTCAACCACAGATACGCAGTATTTT
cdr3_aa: CAWSAGSTTDTQYF

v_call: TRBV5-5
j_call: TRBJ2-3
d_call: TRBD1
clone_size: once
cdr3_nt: TGTGCCAGCAGCTTGGGAGCTAGACAGGGGGCCAGGGATACGCAGTATTTT
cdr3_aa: CASSLGARQGARDTQYF

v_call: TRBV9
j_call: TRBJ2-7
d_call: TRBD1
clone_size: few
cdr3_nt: TGTGCCAGCAACAGGGGCCCGATGTACGAGCAGTACTTC
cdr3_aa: CASNRGPMYEQYF